These 8 T cell receptor beta chains came from one sample sequenced in a study of shared clonotypes between healthy human individuals. Naive CD8 isolation took CD45RO-negative cells positively selected for CCR7 and excluded terminally differentiated effector memory CD45RA+ cells. TCRdb's table, derived via immunoSEQ multiplex PCR, lists solely in-frame clones and lacks some. The data contain millions of clones, just over 90% of them seen just once; the ten biggest clones take up more than 1.5%. Sequencing used naive CD8+ T cells from PBMCs. The receptors derive from a man aged 18 to 30 in good health. Some clones in this sample may be carry-over from other donors' samples.

V gene TRBV18 combines with J gene TRBJ2-3; D is possibly TRBD1 or TRBD2 (6 bases each). This CDR3 contains 16 residues. CDR1 is KGHSH, CDR2 LQKENI, per germline. Deletions cut 5 bases from V and 1 base from J, with 16 bases between. This CDR3 is CASSRSKGGGTDTQYF. The CDR3, as DNA: TGTGCCAGCTCAAGATCAAAGGGGGGAGGCACAGATACGCAGTATTTT.

V and J are TRBV7-9 and TRBJ1-3, with D unresolved. This CDR3 is built from 13 residues. V was clipped by 6 bases and J by 10 bases, with 16 bases between them. Germline CDR1 is SEHNR and CDR2 is FQNEAQ (reference sequence). The CDR3 nucleotides are TGTGCCAGCAGGGGGAACGTTTCGGGGACCATATATTTT. Translation gives CASRGNVSGTIYF.

This clone has only a few counts. V and J are TRBV5-1 and TRBJ1-1; D is uncertain. The germline V and J ends were trimmed by 0 bases and 1 base, with 10 bases remaining between them. This CDR3 spans 15 amino acids. CDR1 and CDR2 from the germline V gene are SGHRS and YFSETQ. Here the CDR3 reads CASSLASPGNTEAFF. CDR3 bases: TGCGCCAGCAGCTTGGCGAGTCCAGGGAACACTGAAGCTTTCTTT.

The chain joins TRBV29-1 to TRBJ2-2; D is uncertain. The CDR3 has 12 residues. From germline, CDR1 is SQVTM and CDR2 ANQGSEA. Trimming took off 6 bases at V and 7 bases at J, with 12 bases between the two ends. CDR3 in DNA: TGCAGCGTGGCAGTGTCTAGCGGGGAGCTGTTTTTT. Protein product: CSVAVSSGELFF.

This clone was found a few times. Distinct nucleotide sequences in the sample also encode this CDR3. The chain recombines TRBV13 with TRBJ1-5, with D unclear. CDR3 length: 14 amino acids. The germline V and J ends were trimmed by 0 bases and 2 bases, with 5 bases remaining between them. Germline V gene sequence: CDR1 PRHDT, CDR2 FYEKMQ (reference sequence). The CDR3 protein is CASSLGAGNQPQHF. The CDR3 nucleotides read TGTGCCAGCAGCTTAGGAGCGGGCAATCAGCCCCAGCATTTT.

The chain links TRBV7-8 to TRBJ1-5, with 7 bases matching TRBD1. Germline trimming cut 5 bases from V and 5 bases from J; bases unmatched to any gene: 9. The CDR3 runs to 15 residues. Looked up from germline, CDR1 is SGHVS and CDR2 is FQNEAQ. The CDR3 protein is CASSRTGGGDQPQHF. The CDR3 coding sequence is TGTGCCAGCAGCCGGACAGGAGGCGGGGATCAGCCCCAGCATTTT.

V is TRBV14 and J is TRBJ2-2; 11 bases fit TRBD2. J was trimmed by 7 bases and V by 3 bases; bases with no gene match: 7. Germline V gene data show CDR1 as SGHDN and CDR2 as FVKESK. The CDR3 is 16 residues long. CDR3 region: CASSQLGLAVVGELFF. As DNA, the CDR3 is TGTGCCAGCAGCCAGTTGGGACTAGCGGTGGTCGGGGAGCTGTTTTTT.

This chain connects TRBV4-2 to TRBJ2-7, with 9 bases that match TRBD2. The CDR3 loop spans 16 amino acids. Unmatched junction bases numbered 6, after V lost 0 bases and J lost 3 bases. Germline lookup yields CDR1 LGHNA and CDR2 YNFKEQ. The CDR3 region is CASSQDGLAGNYEQYF. The CDR3 coding sequence is TGTGCCAGCAGCCAAGATGGCCTAGCGGGGAACTACGAGCAGTACTTC.